Sequencing of this TCR beta chain was carried out in a study of cytomegalovirus exposure and HLA in healthy donors. The CDR3 has 13 amino acids. Germline assignment: CDR1 SGHVS and CDR2 FQNEAQ. Between the trimmed V and J ends, which lost 4 bases and 4 bases, there was a span of 8 bases. With 60 Vbeta and 13 Jbeta primers, the PCR was carried out. TCRdb keeps only in-frame clones here, not all; method: immunoSEQ multiplex PCR. The data show 64,000 or so clones, with around 86% seen just once and about 11% held by the top ten. The TCR was taken from a female donor in good health and CMV-seronegative. J is TRBJ2-1 and V is TRBV7-8; D gene ambiguous. The specimen was PBMCs. CDR3 in amino acids: CASSSNSYNEQFF. CDR3 in DNA: TGTGCCAGCAGCTCCAACAGTTACAATGAGCAGTTCTTC.